Below, one T cell receptor (beta chain) is given with its context. Its target is unknown. Sequenced by immunoSEQ multiplex PCR; TCRdb stores in-frame clones only, minus some. The sample shows roughly 45,000 clones, around four fifths of them seen only once. This entry is derived from a study of radiation and T cells in renal cell carcinoma. Study results and limitations: No pretreatment tumor biopsies were available for baseline clonotypes.

Time point noted: blood 4 weeks post-SBRT, at nephrectomy. Treatment meaning: 15 Gy SBRT to primary tumor, nephrectomy 4 weeks later. Nephrectomy followed 15 Gy stereotactic body radiation by 4 weeks. The CDR3 has 13 amino acids. The germline V gene has CDR1 SGHRS and CDR2 YFSETQ. V dropped 5 bases and J dropped 4 bases, with 10 bases sitting between them. The chain carries TRBV5-1 and TRBJ2-1; a weak D match, TRBD2 (6 bases). The sample in question was blood, obtained from a patient whose treatment included radiotherapy and nephrectomy. The TCR was taken from a woman in her seventies with renal cell carcinoma. CDR3 region: CASRSGTYNEQFF. The DNA of the CDR3 is TGCGCCAGCAGGTCCGGGACTTACAATGAGCAGTTCTTC.